What follows are 26 T cell receptor beta chains derived from one specimen sequenced in a study of technical replicates of blood from several donors. Clones were read by immunoSEQ multiplex PCR, and TCRdb kept only the in-frame ones, dropping some. The profile shows fewer than 85,000 clones, roughly 94% of them singletons. The specimen sequenced was T cells isolated from PBMCs. Receptors were obtained from a human donor in good health.

J is TRBJ2-2 and V is TRBV2; D may be TRBD1 (5 bases). Per the germline V gene, CDR1 is SNHLY and CDR2 is FYNNEI. This CDR3 is 14 amino acids long. V was pared by 4 bases and J by 3 bases, with 9 bases between. The CDR3 loop is CASSGGGYTGELFF. The DNA for the CDR3 is TGTGCCAGCAGTGGGGGCGGATACACCGGGGAGCTGTTTTTT. Filled out from reference TRBV2 and TRBJ2-2, the complete variable domain reads EPEVTQTPSHQVTQMGQEVILRCVPISNHLYFYWYRQILGQKVEFLVSFYNNEISEKSEIFDDQFSVERPDGSNFTLKIRSTKLEDSAMYFCASSGGGYTGELFFGEGSRLTVL.

The chain combines TRBV28 with TRBJ2-7; D perhaps matches TRBD1 (5 bases). This CDR3 has 18 amino acids. The V and J ends lost 7 bases and 3 bases respectively, with 28 bases between them. The germline CDR1 and CDR2 sequences are MDHEN and SYDVKM. The DNA of the CDR3 is TGTGCCAGCAACCCGCGACCCGGCAGGGTGAAAGCTTTCTACGAGCAGTACTTC. It specifies CASNPRPGRVKAFYEQYF.

The chain has TRBV19 and TRBJ1-2, with a tentative D call TRBD1 (5 bases). There are 13 residues in the CDR3. Germline loops: CDR1 LNHDA, CDR2 SQIVND (reference sequence). Deletions cut 8 bases from V and 4 bases from J, with 14 bases between. As DNA, the CDR3 is TGTGCCAGTGGGGAGGGGCCGATCTATGGCTACACCTTC. Encoded protein: CASGEGPIYGYTF.

The gene calls are TRBV14 and TRBJ2-1, with 9 bases fitting TRBD1. V was pared by 6 bases and J by 6 bases, with 6 bases of the junction left unmatched. This CDR3 contains 14 residues. In germline, CDR1 is SGHDN, CDR2 FVKESK. The CDR3 region is CASRVSGQGNEQFF. CDR3 in DNA: TGTGCCAGCAGGGTTTCGGGACAGGGCAATGAGCAGTTCTTC.

This clone came up once. This chain joins TRBV6-1 and TRBJ1-2; D might be TRBD1 (6 bases). V lost 8 bases, J lost 4 bases, and 14 bases lay in between. CDR3 length: 13 amino acids. Germline V gives CDR1 MNHNS, CDR2 SASEGT. DNA for the CDR3: TGTGCCAGCGGCTCCAGGGGACGCTATGGCTACACCTTC. Translating it yields CASGSRGRYGYTF.

V and J are TRBV4-2 and TRBJ1-2, with TRBD1 as a possible D gene (6 bases). The germline gives CDR1 LGHNA, CDR2 YNFKEQ. V dropped 3 bases and J dropped 1 base, with 6 bases sitting between them. This CDR3 is 13 amino acids long. The CDR3: CASSQDSNYGYTF. The CDR3 DNA sequence: TGTGCCAGCAGCCAGGACAGTAACTATGGCTACACCTTC.

This clone was detected once. The DNA is left out, because the CDR3 cannot be placed on it with certainty; the CDR3 is given as TCRdb lists it. The CDR3 reads CASTSGGGSQFF. V is TRBV6-5 and J is TRBJ2-1; TRBD2, the D gene given by the table, was not confirmed from the DNA. The length of the CDR3 is 12 amino acids, counting both ends. Germline CDR1 reads MNHEY; CDR2 reads SVGAGI.

The J gene is TRBJ2-3, the V gene TRBV7-9, with 10 bases identical to TRBD2. The germline gives CDR1 SEHNR, CDR2 FQNEAQ (reference sequence). Trimming cost V 5 bases and J 4 bases; bases outside gene matches: 9. The CDR3 is 16 amino acids. The CDR3 spells CASSQRLAGGPDTQYF. For the CDR3, the DNA is TGTGCCAGCAGCCAACGCTTAGCGGGGGGACCAGATACGCAGTATTTT. Looking up the rest from reference TRBV7-9 and TRBJ2-3 gives the full variable domain: DTGVSQNPRHKITKRGQNVTFRCDPISEHNRLYWYRQTLGQGPEFLTYFQNEAQLEKSRLLSDRFSAERPKGSFSTLEIQRTEQGDSAMYLCASSQRLAGGPDTQYFGPGTRLTVL.

V and J are TRBV10-1 and TRBJ2-3; 7 bases map to TRBD2. The V and J ends lost 5 bases and 2 bases, in that order; junction bases with no gene match: 7. CDR3 length: 15 residues. Germline lookup yields CDR1 WNHNN and CDR2 SYGVQD (reference sequence). The DNA of the CDR3 is TGCGCCAGCAGTCAGCTAGCGGTATCCACAGATACGCAGTATTTT. This sequence encodes CASSQLAVSTDTQYF.

J is TRBJ1-3 and V is TRBV9; possible D gene TRBD1, 5 bases. Germline V lookup: CDR1 SGDLS, CDR2 YYNGEE. Between the trimmed V and J ends, which lost 6 bases and 3 bases, there was a span of 13 bases. The CDR3 consists of 14 residues. The chain's CDR3 is CASTTGGVGNTIYF. The CDR3 bases are TGTGCCAGCACCACGGGGGGTGTTGGAAACACCATATATTTT. The variable domain in full, completed from reference TRBV9 and TRBJ1-3, reads DSGVTQTPKHLITATGQRVTLRCSPRSGDLSVYWYQQSLDQGLQFLIQYYNGEERAKGNILERFSAQQFPDLHSELNLSSLELGDSALYFCASTTGGVGNTIYFGEGSWLTVV.

This chain joins TRBV6-5 and TRBJ2-7, with 7 positions matching TRBD1. The CDR3 has 15 amino acids. CDR1 and CDR2 (germline): MNHEY, SVGAGI. J was trimmed by 6 bases and V by 6 bases; bases with no gene match: 14. The CDR3 DNA reads TGTGCCAGCAGCCCGGGACAGCGAGGGGCCATCGAGCAGTACTTC. Protein product: CASSPGQRGAIEQYF.

Worth noting for this clone: The limits of the CDR3 on the DNA are not certain, so only TCRdb's listed CDR3 is given. The J gene is TRBJ1-6, the V gene TRBV1; the table's TRBD1 call for D was not verified on the DNA. TRBV1 corresponds to a pseudogene. Termini included, the CDR3 measures 14 amino acids. The chain's CDR3 is CTSSVGVGNSPLHF.

Here the CDR3 DNA reads TGCGCCAGCAGCTCGCCGGGACTAGCGGGAGATGAGCAGTTCTTC. Translated: CASSSPGLAGDEQFF. The chain joins TRBV5-1 to TRBJ2-1, with 14 positions matching TRBD2. Germline values: CDR1 SGHRS, CDR2 YFSETQ. The CDR3 extends over 15 amino acids. With 3 bases clipped from V and 8 bases from J, the junction kept 4 bases outside the gene matches.

This clone appeared once. CDR3 amino acids: CASSENRAPSGNTIYF. The CDR3 coding sequence is TGTGCCAGCAGCGAAAACAGGGCACCCTCTGGAAACACCATATATTTT. The chain combines TRBV7-8 with TRBJ1-3, with a tentative D call TRBD1 (6 bases). This CDR3 spans 16 amino acids. The germline V and J ends were trimmed by 5 bases and 0 bases, with 14 bases remaining between them. The germline V gene has CDR1 SGHVS and CDR2 FQNEAQ. Variable domain in full (rest from reference TRBV7-8 and TRBJ1-3): GAGVSQSPRYKVAKRGQDVALRCDPISGHVSLFWYQQALGQGPEFLTYFQNEAQLDKSGLPSDRFFAERPEGSVSTLKIQRTQQEDSAVYLCASSENRAPSGNTIYFGEGSWLTVV.

The V gene is TRBV4-1, the J gene TRBJ2-3; D perhaps matches TRBD2 (6 bases). The V gene lost 4 bases and the J gene lost 7 bases, with 15 bases spanning the gap. The CDR3 sequence is 14 residues long. CDR1 MGHRA and CDR2 YSYEKL come from the germline V gene. The CDR3: CASSRPTSSHTQYF. The CDR3 DNA reads TGCGCCAGCAGCCGCCCGACTAGTTCACATACGCAGTATTTT.

The chain links TRBV6-1 to TRBJ1-1, with D maybe TRBD1 (6 bases). The CDR3 sequence is 15 residues long. Per the germline V gene, CDR1 is MNHNS and CDR2 is SASEGT. Deletions cut 11 bases from V and 3 bases from J, with 22 bases between. CDR3 nucleotides: TGTGCCCACGCTGGGGGCAAACTTCTGGACACTGAAGCTTTCTTT. It encodes CAHAGGKLLDTEAFF.

This clone was observed a handful of times. J is TRBJ2-6 and V is TRBV19, with no clear D. The CDR3 has 17 residues. The germline V and J ends were trimmed by 1 base and 2 bases, with 12 bases remaining between them. In germline, CDR1 is LNHDA, CDR2 SQIVND (reference sequence). In DNA form, the CDR3 reads TGTGCCAGTAGTATAGGTCCGAACTTGCCTGGGGCCAACGTCCTGACTTTC. This sequence encodes CASSIGPNLPGANVLTF. Looking up the rest from reference TRBV19 and TRBJ2-6 gives the full variable domain: DGGITQSPKYLFRKEGQNVTLSCEQNLNHDAMYWYRQDPGQGLRLIYYSQIVNDFQKGDIAEGYSVSREKKESFPLTVTSAQKNPTAFYLCASSIGPNLPGANVLTFGAGSRLTVL.

This clone has a single count. One end of the junction varies from germline; a read error may be responsible. V gene TRBV7-7 combines with J gene TRBJ2-5, with unresolved D. The CDR3 is made up of 12 amino acids. Germline-derived CDR1 and CDR2 are SSHAT and FNYEAQ (reference sequence). The CDR3 nucleotides read TGTGCTAGCAGCTCCTCTGGCGGGACCCAGTACTTC. Residues: CASSSSGGTQYF. The full variable domain, in which reference TRBV7-7 and TRBJ2-5 provide the parts outside the CDR3, is GAGVSQSPRYKVTKRGQDVTLRCDPISSHATLYWYQQALGQGPEFLTYFNYEAQPDKSGLPSDRFSAERPEGSISTLTIQRTEQRDSAMYRCASSSSGGTQYFGPGTRLLVL.

The gene calls are TRBV5-4 and TRBJ2-1; no clear D. This CDR3 region has 11 residues. CDR1 and CDR2 from the germline V gene are SGHNT and YYREEE (reference sequence). With 6 bases removed from V and 5 bases from J, the gap between germline ends came to 6 bases. CDR3 nucleotides: TGTGCCAGCAAAACAGACAATGAGCAGTTCTTC. Protein sequence: CASKTDNEQFF.

The genes are TRBV4-1 and TRBJ1-1; D gene uncertain. Germline CDR1 and CDR2: MGHRA and YSYEKL. The CDR3 totals 16 residues. Trimming pared 8 bases from V and 5 bases from J, leaving 24 bases between. In nucleotides, the CDR3 is TGCGCCAGCGGAGGACGTTTAGGCGGCGACATGACTGAAGCTTTCTTT. This codes for CASGGRLGGDMTEAFF.

The CDR3, as DNA: TGCGCCAGCAGCATGGACCCTACCTCTGGAAACACCATATATTTT. Protein sequence: CASSMDPTSGNTIYF. This chain joins TRBV5-1 and TRBJ1-3; no definite D call. The CDR3 loop spans 15 amino acids. Germline-derived CDR1 and CDR2 are SGHRS and YFSETQ. With 4 bases removed from V and 0 bases from J, the gap between germline ends came to 11 bases. Full variable domain (outside the CDR3, taken from reference TRBV5-1 and TRBJ1-3): KAGVTQTPRYLIKTRGQQVTLSCSPISGHRSVSWYQQTPGQGLQFLFEYFSETQRNKGNFPGRFSGRQFSNSRSEMNVSTLELGDSALYLCASSMDPTSGNTIYFGEGSWLTVV.

The chain recombines TRBV29-1 with TRBJ1-1; 9 bases fit TRBD1. CDR3 length: 19 residues. Germline V gene lookup returns CDR1 SQVTM and CDR2 ANQGSEA. Trimming at V came to 3 bases and at J to 3 bases, leaving 20 bases not matched to a gene. CDR3: CSVDRLYAPGQGRHTEAFF. For the CDR3, the DNA is TGCAGCGTTGATAGGCTGTATGCCCCGGGACAGGGAAGGCACACTGAAGCTTTCTTT.

This chain connects TRBV6-1 to TRBJ1-2, with no clear D. The germline CDR1 and CDR2 sequences are MNHNS and SASEGT. The CDR3 is 15 amino acids. Trimming shortened V by 7 bases and J by 4 bases, and 19 bases separated the two germline ends. Here the CDR3 reads CASKLNHFSGYGYTF. Written as DNA, the CDR3 is TGTGCCAGCAAATTGAATCACTTCTCGGGCTATGGCTACACCTTC.

The chain joins TRBV25-1 to TRBJ2-1, with 13 bases lining up with TRBD2. The V and J ends lost 3 bases and 4 bases, in that order; junction bases with no gene match: 9. The CDR3 length is 18 residues. The germline V gene encodes CDR1 MGHDK and CDR2 SYGVNS. DNA of the CDR3: TGTGCCAGCAGTGAGGCGGGGATGGGACTAGCGGGGTACAATGAGCAGTTCTTC. Translated, it gives CASSEAGMGLAGYNEQFF.

The chain recombines TRBV2 with TRBJ2-4; 8 bases fit TRBD1. This CDR3 has 15 residues. The J segment lost 0 bases and the V segment lost 7 bases, leaving 5 bases of the junction unmatched. Germline lookup yields CDR1 SNHLY and CDR2 FYNNEI. The CDR3 DNA reads as TGTGCCAGCAACGACAGGGGTCTAGCCAAAAACATTCAGTACTTC. Translated: CASNDRGLAKNIQYF.

The chain combines TRBV6-6 with TRBJ1-2; 7 bases fit TRBD1. This CDR3 is built from 11 residues. Germline V lookup: CDR1 MNHNY, CDR2 SVGAGI (reference sequence). With 5 bases clipped from V and 10 bases from J, the junction kept 4 bases outside the gene matches. CDR3 sequence reads: CASSRDSHYTF. DNA of the CDR3: TGTGCCAGCAGTAGGGACAGCCACTACACCTTC.